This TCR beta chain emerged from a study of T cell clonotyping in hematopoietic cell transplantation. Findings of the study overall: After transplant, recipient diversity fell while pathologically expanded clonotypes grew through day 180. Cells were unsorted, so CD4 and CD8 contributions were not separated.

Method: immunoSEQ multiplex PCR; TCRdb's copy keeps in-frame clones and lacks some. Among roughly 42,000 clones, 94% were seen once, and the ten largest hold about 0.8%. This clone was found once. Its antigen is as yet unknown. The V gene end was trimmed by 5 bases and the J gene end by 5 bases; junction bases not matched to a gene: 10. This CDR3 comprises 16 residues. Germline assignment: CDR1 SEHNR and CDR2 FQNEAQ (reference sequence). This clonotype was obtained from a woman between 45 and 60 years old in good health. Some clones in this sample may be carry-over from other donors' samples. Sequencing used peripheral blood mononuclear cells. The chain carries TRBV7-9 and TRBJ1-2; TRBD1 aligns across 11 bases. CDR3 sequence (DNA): TGTGCCAGCAGCGGGGCTACGGGACAGGGGGTATATGGCTACACCTTC. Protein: CASSGATGQGVYGYTF.